The 20 T cell receptor beta chains given below trace back to one sample, sequenced in a study of yellow fever vaccine responses in identical twins. TCRdb used MiXCR to reprocess the RT-PCR reads, holding one entry per CDR3 protein. In the table there are thousands of distinct CDR3 sequences, 83% of which are singletons. The sample here was T cells from blood (PBMCs), unsorted or a sorted subset (not recorded which), taken before or after yellow fever vaccination (not recorded which). Receptor source: a woman under 30 who received the yellow fever vaccine.

As regards this clonotype: One junction end disagrees with the germline gene, perhaps due to a read error. The CDR3 sequence is CASSQSSSGNYDYTF. CDR3 DNA: TGTGCCAGCAGCCAATCATCCTCCGGGAACTATGACTACACCTTC. The chain joins TRBV16 to TRBJ1-2; D gene uncertain. The germline V gene encodes CDR1 KGHSY and CDR2 FQNENV. This CDR3 comprises 15 residues.

The chain combines TRBV2 with TRBJ2-7; D remains unclear. The germline V gene encodes CDR1 SNHLY and CDR2 FYNNEI. The CDR3 has 15 amino acids. With 4 bases removed from V and 4 bases from J, the gap between germline ends came to 17 bases. CDR3 in DNA: TGTGCCAGCAGTGCCGAGGCTTCTCCAGCTTACGAGCAGTACTTC. Protein sequence: CASSAEASPAYEQYF. Full variable domain (remainder filled in from reference TRBV2 and TRBJ2-7): EPEVTQTPSHQVTQMGQEVILRCVPISNHLYFYWYRQILGQKVEFLVSFYNNEISEKSEIFDDQFSVERPDGSNFTLKIRSTKLEDSAMYFCASSAEASPAYEQYFGPGTRLTVT.

This clonotype has only one observation. The V call is TRBV7-9, the J call TRBJ1-5; D is unclear. The CDR3 covers 15 residues. V lost 5 bases to trimming and J lost 2 bases, with 13 bases between them. The V gene's germline CDR1 is SEHNR and CDR2 FQNEAQ (reference sequence). CDR3 DNA: TGTGCCAGCAGCCCCGGTCCTGGGGGCAATCAGCCCCAGCATTTT. Protein sequence: CASSPGPGGNQPQHF.

This chain joins TRBV11-1 and TRBJ2-7; D might be TRBD1 (6 bases). V was pared by 1 base and J by 0 bases, with 10 bases between. This CDR3 comprises 15 residues. CDR1 is SGHAT and CDR2 is FQDESV in the germline V gene (reference sequence). The CDR3, as DNA: TGTGCCAGCAGCTTAGTCGGGACAACCTCCTACGAGCAGTACTTC. This sequence encodes CASSLVGTTSYEQYF.

This clonotype was seen only once. The chain has TRBV6-1 and TRBJ1-2; D is ambiguous. This CDR3 is 18 amino acids long. V dropped 6 bases and J dropped 4 bases, with 27 bases sitting between them. Germline V gives CDR1 MNHNS, CDR2 SASEGT. CDR3 DNA sequence: TGTGCCAGCAGCCACCGAGCGCCGGGCGTAGCCGCTACCTATGGCTACACCTTC. Translating it yields CASSHRAPGVAATYGYTF.

V and J are TRBV7-2 and TRBJ2-1; perhaps TRBD2 as D (5 bases). The germline V gene encodes CDR1 SGHTA and CDR2 FQGNSA. Trimming pared 0 bases from V and 3 bases from J, leaving 9 bases between. The CDR3 has 15 residues. CDR3 bases: TGTGCCAGCAGCTTAGCGGTGGGGAGCTACAATGAGCAGTTCTTC. Translating it yields CASSLAVGSYNEQFF.

CDR3 nucleotides: TGCGCCAGCAGCCTGGGAGACCACGCCCGACGTTATGGCTACACCTTC. Translating gives CASSLGDHARRYGYTF. V gene TRBV5-1 combines with J gene TRBJ1-2, with D hard to call. CDR1 and CDR2 (germline): SGHRS, YFSETQ. The CDR3 sequence is 16 residues long. The ends were cut back, 4 bases at V and 5 bases at J, with 21 bases in the middle.

V usage is TRBV11-1 and J usage is TRBJ1-1, with D unclear. The germline V and J ends were trimmed by 5 bases and 5 bases, with 9 bases remaining between them. Germline V CDR1 and CDR2: SGHAT, FQDESV (reference sequence). The CDR3 runs 12 residues. CDR3: CASSPRPTEAFF. The CDR3 DNA sequence: TGTGCCAGCAGCCCTAGGCCAACTGAAGCTTTCTTT.

This chain links TRBV7-8 with TRBJ2-1; 9 bases map to TRBD1. Germline V gives CDR1 SGHVS, CDR2 FQNEAQ. V lost 5 bases to trimming and J lost 6 bases; unmatched junction nucleotides: 8. This CDR3 is built from 15 residues. The CDR3 sequence: CASSHDRGAANEQFF. In DNA form, the CDR3 reads TGTGCCAGCAGCCATGACAGGGGGGCTGCCAATGAGCAGTTCTTC.

The V gene is TRBV7-6, the J gene TRBJ1-5; tentative D call: TRBD1 (5 bases). The CDR3 is 15 residues long. CDR1 and CDR2 (germline): SGHVS, FNYEAQ. Trimming left V 4 bases short and J 4 bases short, with 14 bases between. CDR3 nucleotide sequence: TGTGCCAGCAGCTCCGGGGCAGGGTTTAATCAGCCCCAGCATTTT. It yields the protein CASSSGAGFNQPQHF.

The table lists this clonotype with a count of one. The J gene is TRBJ2-7, the V gene TRBV13; 8 nucleotides line up with TRBD1. CDR1 PRHDT and CDR2 FYEKMQ come from the germline V gene (reference sequence). V lost 8 bases and J lost 2; bases outside the gene matches: 8. The CDR3 runs 14 residues. The CDR3: CASGTGTGAYEQYF. The CDR3 region has the DNA TGTGCCAGCGGGACCGGGACAGGAGCCTACGAGCAGTACTTC.

This clonotype appeared once. The V call is TRBV11-2, the J call TRBJ2-1; 7 bases line up with TRBD2. J gave up 0 bases and V 2 bases, and 1 base lay outside the gene matches. CDR1 and CDR2 from the germline V gene are SGHAT and FQNNGV. The length of the CDR3 is 15 residues. Here the CDR3 DNA reads TGTGCCAGCAGCTTATGGGGGGGCTCCTACAATGAGCAGTTCTTC. This gives the protein CASSLWGGSYNEQFF.

This clonotype appeared once. In DNA form, the CDR3 reads TGCGCCATCTCGGGCGCACGGACTAGGAACACTGAAGCTTTCTTT. It translates to CAISGARTRNTEAFF. The V call is TRBV23-1, the J call TRBJ1-1; D call uncertain. TRBV23-1 is flagged as an ORF with uncertain function. V lost 10 bases to trimming and J lost 1 base, with 19 bases between them. The CDR3 has 15 amino acids.

CDR3 sequence (DNA): TGTGCCAGCAGCTTAACCCCCGCCGCCTCAGATACGCAGTATTTT. This gives the protein CASSLTPAASDTQYF. V usage is TRBV7-9 and J usage is TRBJ2-3, with D unresolved. Germline V gene lookup returns CDR1 SEHNR and CDR2 FQNEAQ (reference sequence). Trimming left V 2 bases short and J 4 bases short, with 13 bases between. CDR3 length: 15 amino acids.

The chain recombines TRBV2 with TRBJ2-7; perhaps TRBD1 as D (5 bases). Trimming took off 3 bases at V and 6 bases at J, with 9 bases between the two ends. Germline CDR1 SNHLY, CDR2 FYNNEI. This CDR3 contains 12 residues. The CDR3 region has the DNA TGTGCCAGCAGTGACAGGGTTGCCGAGCAGTACGTC. Encoded protein: CASSDRVAEQYV.

CDR3 amino acids: CASSPRGNQPQHF. The CDR3 DNA sequence: TGTGCCAGCAGTCCGAGGGGGAATCAGCCCCAGCATTTT. The chain carries TRBV12-3 or TRBV12-4 and TRBJ1-5; TRBD1 might be the D (6 bases). The V end lost 5 bases, the J end lost 4 bases, and 9 bases lay between the germline ends. There are 13 residues in the CDR3.

The genes are TRBV29-1 and TRBJ2-3; 10 bases line up with TRBD2. The CDR3 runs to 14 residues. J lost 3 bases, V lost 6 bases, and 6 bases had no gene match. The germline V gene encodes CDR1 SQVTM and CDR2 ANQGSEA. The CDR3 protein is CSVVPGLATDTQYF. CDR3 in DNA: TGCAGCGTCGTCCCGGGACTAGCGACAGATACGCAGTATTTT.

This clonotype was counted between two and nine times. The chain combines TRBV15 with TRBJ1-5; perhaps TRBD1 as D (5 bases). The CDR3 length is 14 residues. V was trimmed by 0 bases and J by 9 bases, leaving 12 bases between them. Germline CDR1 and CDR2: LNHNV and YYDKDF (reference sequence). The CDR3 DNA is TGTGCCACCAGCAGAGATCGGGGCCCTTCGCCCCAGCATTTT. This encodes CATSRDRGPSPQHF.

This chain joins TRBV6-1 and TRBJ2-7, with 8 bases matching TRBD2. Germline values: CDR1 MNHNS, CDR2 SASEGT. This CDR3 is built from 16 residues. The V gene end was trimmed by 5 bases and the J gene end by 3 bases; junction bases not matched to a gene: 12. The CDR3 loop is CASSPARSGTIYEQYF. In DNA, the CDR3 is TGTGCCAGCAGTCCGGCACGTAGCGGGACCATCTACGAGCAGTACTTC.

This clonotype has a single count. The chain joins TRBV6-2 or TRBV6-3 to TRBJ2-1; a weak D match, TRBD2 (5 bases). CDR3 length: 16 residues. The V end lost 0 bases, the J end lost 4 bases, and 13 bases lay between the germline ends. Germline V CDR1 and CDR2: MNHEY, SVGEGT. CDR3 residues: CASSYSNERPYNEQFF. CDR3 bases: TGTGCCAGCAGTTACTCGAACGAGCGGCCTTACAATGAGCAGTTCTTC.